The clone carrying this TCR beta chain came up many times. Its antigen remains unknown. The source of the sample is a study of T cells in Graves' hyperthyroidism and ophthalmopathy. Overall study results and limits: Blood also held most thyroid clonotypes expanded beyond 0.001.

With V trimmed by 8 bases and J by 0 bases, 9 bases remained unmatched. The CDR3 is 15 amino acids. Germline V gene data show CDR1 as MDHEN and CDR2 as SYDVKM. Amplified regions were TCR beta CDR3 sequences from RNA transcripts. First-round RT-PCR with HTBI primers amplified the TCR CDR3 region. Using its own MiXCR run on the multiplex PCR reads, TCRdb lists one record per CDR3 protein. The data show some 700,000 distinct CDR3 sequences, 17% seen once. Hyperthyroidism of Graves' type that showed no ophthalmopathy progression within 18 months was stable. Aged 18 to 65, the patients had hyperthyroidism that was newly diagnosed and had lasted under 2 months. Orbital computed tomography, thyroid ultrasound, serum thyroxine and TRAb, and clinical symptoms together informed the diagnoses.

The receptor was isolated from a man between 50 and 59 years old with Graves' hyperthyroidism. Sequencing used blood. This rearrangement joins TRBV28 to TRBJ2-7, with 8 bases fitting TRBD1. The CDR3 nucleotides are TGTGCCAGCTACGCCAGGGGGCACGGCTCCTACGAGCAGTACTTC. This sequence encodes CASYARGHGSYEQYF.